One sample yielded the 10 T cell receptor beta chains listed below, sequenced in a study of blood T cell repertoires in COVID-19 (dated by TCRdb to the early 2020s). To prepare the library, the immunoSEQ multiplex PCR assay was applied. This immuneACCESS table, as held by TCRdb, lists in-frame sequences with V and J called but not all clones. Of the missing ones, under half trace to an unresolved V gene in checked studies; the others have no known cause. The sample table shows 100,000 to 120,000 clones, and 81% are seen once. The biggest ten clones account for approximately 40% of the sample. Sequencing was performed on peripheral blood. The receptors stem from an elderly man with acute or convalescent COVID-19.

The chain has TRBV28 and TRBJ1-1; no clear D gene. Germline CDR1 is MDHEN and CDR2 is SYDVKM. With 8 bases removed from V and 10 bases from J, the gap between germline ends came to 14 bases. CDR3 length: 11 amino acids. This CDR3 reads CASGVGIRAFF. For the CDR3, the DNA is TGTGCCAGCGGAGTAGGCATCCGAGCTTTCTTT.

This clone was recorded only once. The CDR3: CASRETGGNEQFF. CDR3 sequence (DNA): TGTGCCAGCAGGGAGACAGGGGGCAATGAGCAGTTCTTC. The chain joins TRBV27 to TRBJ2-1, with 9 bases aligning to TRBD1. The CDR3 is made up of 13 amino acids. Trimming at V came to 6 bases and at J to 6 bases, leaving 3 bases not matched to a gene. Germline loops: CDR1 MNHEY, CDR2 SMNVEV (reference sequence).

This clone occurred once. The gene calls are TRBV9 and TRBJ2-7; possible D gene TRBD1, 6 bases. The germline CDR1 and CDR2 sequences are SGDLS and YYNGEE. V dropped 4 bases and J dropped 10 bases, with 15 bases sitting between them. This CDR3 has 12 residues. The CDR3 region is CASSPGQTDQYF. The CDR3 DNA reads TGTGCCAGCAGCCCAGGACAGACCGACCAGTACTTC.

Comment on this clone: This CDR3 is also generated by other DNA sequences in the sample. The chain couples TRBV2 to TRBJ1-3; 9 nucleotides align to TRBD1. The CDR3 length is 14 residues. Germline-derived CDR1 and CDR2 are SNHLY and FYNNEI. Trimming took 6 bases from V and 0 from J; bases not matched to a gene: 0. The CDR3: CASRDRGSGNTIYF. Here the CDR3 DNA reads TGTGCCAGCAGGGACAGGGGCTCTGGAAACACCATATATTTT.

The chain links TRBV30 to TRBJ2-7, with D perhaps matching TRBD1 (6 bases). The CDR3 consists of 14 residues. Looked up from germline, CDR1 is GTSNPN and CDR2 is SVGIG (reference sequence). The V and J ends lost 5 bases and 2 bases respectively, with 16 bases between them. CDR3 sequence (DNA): TGTGCCTGGGAAGACAGGTCTCATCCCTACGAGCAGTACTTC. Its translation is CAWEDRSHPYEQYF.

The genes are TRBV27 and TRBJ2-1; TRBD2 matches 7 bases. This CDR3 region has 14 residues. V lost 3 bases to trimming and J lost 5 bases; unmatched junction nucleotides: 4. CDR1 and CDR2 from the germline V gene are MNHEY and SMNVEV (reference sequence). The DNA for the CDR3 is TGTGCCAGCAGTTTGTCACTAGCGAACAATGAGCAGTTCTTC. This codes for CASSLSLANNEQFF.

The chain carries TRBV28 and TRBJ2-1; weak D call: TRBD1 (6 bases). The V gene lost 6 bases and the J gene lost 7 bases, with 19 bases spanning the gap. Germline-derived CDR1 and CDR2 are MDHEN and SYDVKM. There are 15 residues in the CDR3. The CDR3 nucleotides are TGTGCCAGCAGCACCTCGACAGGACCGATGAATGAGCAGTTCTTC. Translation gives CASSTSTGPMNEQFF. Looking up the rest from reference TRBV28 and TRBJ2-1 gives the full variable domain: DVKVTQSSRYLVKRTGEKVFLECVQDMDHENMFWYRQDPGLGLRLIYFSYDVKMKEKGDIPEGYSVSREKKERFSLILESASTNQTSMYLCASSTSTGPMNEQFFGPGTRLTVL.

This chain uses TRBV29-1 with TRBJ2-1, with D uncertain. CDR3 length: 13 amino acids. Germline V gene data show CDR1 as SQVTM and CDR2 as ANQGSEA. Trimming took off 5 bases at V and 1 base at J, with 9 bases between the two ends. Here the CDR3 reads CSVQTPSYNEQFF. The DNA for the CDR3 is TGCAGCGTTCAGACACCTTCCTACAATGAGCAGTTCTTC.

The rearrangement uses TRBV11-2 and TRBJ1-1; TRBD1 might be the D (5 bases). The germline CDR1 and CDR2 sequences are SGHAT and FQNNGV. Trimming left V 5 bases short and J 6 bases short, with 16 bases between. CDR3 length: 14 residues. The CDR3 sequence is CASSPSAGAPEAFF. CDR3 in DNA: TGTGCCAGCAGCCCTAGCGCCGGGGCCCCTGAAGCTTTCTTT.

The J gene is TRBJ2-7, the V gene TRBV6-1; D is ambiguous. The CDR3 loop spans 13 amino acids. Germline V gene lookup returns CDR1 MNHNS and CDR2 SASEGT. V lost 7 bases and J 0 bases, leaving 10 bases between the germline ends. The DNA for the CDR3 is TGTGCCAGCATTTCCGCGAGCTCCTACGAGCAGTACTTC. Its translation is CASISASSYEQYF.